This TCR beta chain is from a study of T cells in localized non-small cell lung cancer. By sample fraction, this clone is medium-sized. The V end lost 6 bases, the J end lost 4 bases, and 13 bases lay between the germline ends. This CDR3 has 14 amino acids. The germline V gene encodes CDR1 SGHNT and CDR2 YENEEA. Using immunoSEQ multiplex PCR, the repertoire was profiled, and TCRdb retains in-frame clones only, with some absent. The table includes 1,500 to 2,500 clones, 24% detected once. The receptor comes from a female donor over 55 with stage II lung adenocarcinoma. Here the sequenced sample was lung tumor tissue, taken before any cancer treatment. This sequence joins TRBV11-3 and TRBJ1-3; weak D call: TRBD1 (5 bases). CDR3 sequence: CASRKDSTGNTIYF. For the CDR3, the DNA is TGTGCCAGCAGGAAAGACAGCACGGGAAACACCATATATTTT. The full variable domain, its missing parts supplied by reference TRBV11-3 and TRBJ1-3, is EAGVVQSPRYKIIEKKQPVAFWCNPISGHNTLYWYLQNLGQGPELLIRYENEEAVDDSQLPKDRFSAERLKGVDSTLKIQPAELGDSAVYLCASRKDSTGNTIYFGEGSWLTVV.